These T cell receptor beta chains were read from a single sample in a study of T-cell reconstitution after alpha-beta-depleted transplantation in children. MiXCR was run by TCRdb on the PCR reads, yielding one entry per CDR3 protein. The sample yields approximately 980,000 distinct CDR3 sequences, less than 30% seen once. Sequencing used PBMCs, mostly from graft donor cells, obtained 360 days after TCRalphabeta/CD19-depleted stem cell transplant. These receptors were obtained from a boy under two years old who had a stem cell transplant for SCID, so the T cells may come from the graft donor. Each CDR3 is given with its conserved first and last residue. The D gene is left open where the match is weak. Not all rows give a size; the values are once, few, many and, for expanded clones, a class.

clone_size: few; j_call: TRBJ1-1; v_call: TRBV7-9; d_call: TRBD1; cdr3_nt: TGTGCCAGCAGCTCGACCCCCCAGGGGGCCACTGAAGCTTTCTTT; cdr3_aa: CASSSTPQGATEAFF
clone_size: once; j_call: TRBJ1-2; v_call: TRBV24-1; d_call: TRBD1; cdr3_nt: TGTGGGGCCAGTGAGCCGGGACAGCTCTTCTATGGCTACACCTTC; cdr3_aa: CGASEPGQLFYGYTF
clone_size: few; j_call: TRBJ2-1; v_call: TRBV7-8; d_call: .; cdr3_nt: TGTGCCAGCAGCCTGCTCGGGAGATACTACAATGAGCAGTTCTTC; cdr3_aa: CASSLLGRYYNEQFF
clone_size: .; j_call: TRBJ2-7; v_call: TRBV29-1; d_call: .; cdr3_nt: TGCAGCGTTGGGGGACACCCGACCCTCGGCGAGCAGTACTTC; cdr3_aa: CSVGGHPTLGEQYF
clone_size: .; j_call: TRBJ2-7; v_call: TRBV9; d_call: .; cdr3_nt: TGTGCCAGCAGCGTAGCTACAAGATGGGCTAACTCCTACGAGCAGTACTTC; cdr3_aa: CASSVATRWANSYEQYF
clone_size: .; j_call: TRBJ2-7; v_call: TRBV6-5; d_call: .; cdr3_nt: TGTGCCAGCAGTTACGGGGACTCACCTAGACGGGAGCAGTACTTC; cdr3_aa: CASSYGDSPRREQYF
clone_size: few; j_call: TRBJ2-7; v_call: TRBV27; d_call: TRBD2; cdr3_nt: TGTGCCAGCAGGACCCGACTAGCGGGTTCCTACGAGCAGTACTTC; cdr3_aa: CASRTRLAGSYEQYF
clone_size: .; j_call: TRBJ2-5; v_call: TRBV5-1; d_call: .; cdr3_nt: TGCGCCAGCAGCCCCGACCATCATGCCAAGAAGACCCAGTACTTC; cdr3_aa: CASSPDHHAKKTQYF
clone_size: few; j_call: TRBJ2-2; v_call: TRBV20-1; d_call: TRBD1; cdr3_nt: TGCAGTGCTAAACAGGGGAACGCCGGGGAGCTGTTTTTT; cdr3_aa: CSAKQGNAGELFF
clone_size: few; j_call: TRBJ1-1; v_call: TRBV6-6; d_call: .; cdr3_nt: TGTGCCAGCACCACTGGAGGGTTAGCTTTCTTT; cdr3_aa: CASTTGGLAFF
clone_size: few; j_call: TRBJ2-7; v_call: TRBV10-3; d_call: .; cdr3_nt: TGTGCCATCAGTGATAGGGGGGGTAACTACGAGCAGTACTTC; cdr3_aa: CAISDRGGNYEQYF
clone_size: few; j_call: TRBJ2-3; v_call: TRBV20-1; d_call: TRBD2; cdr3_nt: TGCAGTGCCGTAGTAAGACTAGCGGGGGGCCTACTACGAGCAGATACGCAGTATTTT; cdr3_aa: CSAVVRLAGGLLRADTQYF
clone_size: .; j_call: TRBJ2-5; v_call: TRBV12-3/TRBV12-4; d_call: .; cdr3_nt: TGTGCCAGCAGTTACCCCCCCAGGGAGCAAGAGACCCAGTACTTC; cdr3_aa: CASSYPPREQETQYF
clone_size: .; j_call: TRBJ2-5; v_call: TRBV11-2; d_call: .; cdr3_nt: TGTGCCAGCAGCTTAGACAGACGCCTAAAAACCCAGTACTTC; cdr3_aa: CASSLDRRLKTQYF
clone_size: .; j_call: TRBJ2-5; v_call: TRBV5-5; d_call: TRBD1; cdr3_nt: TGTGCCAGCAGCGCTTGGACAGGGGAAGAGACCCAGTACTTC; cdr3_aa: CASSAWTGEETQYF
clone_size: .; j_call: TRBJ2-7; v_call: TRBV30; d_call: .; cdr3_nt: TGTGCCTGGAGTGTCCAAGTCTCATTCTTGTCCTCCTACGAGCAGTACTTC; cdr3_aa: CAWSVQVSFLSSYEQYF
clone_size: many; j_call: TRBJ2-2; v_call: TRBV15; d_call: .; cdr3_nt: TGTGCCACCAGCAGAGTTCAGGGCGCCGGGGAGCTGTTTTTT; cdr3_aa: CATSRVQGAGELFF
clone_size: few; j_call: TRBJ2-1; v_call: TRBV4-1; d_call: .; cdr3_nt: TGCGCCAGCAGCCCCTGGTTGGGGCAGGCAGGGCATGAGCAGTTCTTC; cdr3_aa: CASSPWLGQAGHEQFF
clone_size: few; j_call: TRBJ2-7; v_call: TRBV6-5; d_call: TRBD2; cdr3_nt: TGTGCCAGCAGTTATGGAAGCGGGGGGCGGTACGAGCAGTACTTC; cdr3_aa: CASSYGSGGRYEQYF
clone_size: many; j_call: TRBJ2-7; v_call: TRBV5-1; d_call: .; cdr3_nt: TGCGCCAGCAGCTTGTCAGGGGACTACGAGCAGTACTTC; cdr3_aa: CASSLSGDYEQYF
clone_size: .; j_call: TRBJ2-5; v_call: TRBV4-2; d_call: TRBD1; cdr3_nt: TGTGCCAGCAGCCGCTCAGGGGGAAGGCAAGAGACCCAGTACTTC; cdr3_aa: CASSRSGGRQETQYF
clone_size: .; j_call: TRBJ2-3; v_call: TRBV4-1; d_call: TRBD2; cdr3_nt: TGCGCCAGCAGCCAAGCGAATAGCGGGGGATTTCGCACAGATACGCAGTATTTT; cdr3_aa: CASSQANSGGFRTDTQYF
clone_size: .; j_call: TRBJ2-1; v_call: TRBV27; d_call: TRBD2; cdr3_nt: TGTGCCAGCAGTGTGATGCGGGGGTTATCCCGCCCCCGGCAGTTCTTC; cdr3_aa: CASSVMRGLSRPRQFF
clone_size: .; j_call: TRBJ1-2; v_call: TRBV12-3/TRBV12-4; d_call: .; cdr3_nt: TGTGCCAGCAGTTTGGATCTCCTTAACTATGGCTACACCTTC; cdr3_aa: CASSLDLLNYGYTF
clone_size: .; j_call: TRBJ2-7; v_call: TRBV10-3; d_call: .; cdr3_nt: TGTGCCATCACCACCGACTACGTCGGTCGGGACGAGCAGTACTTC; cdr3_aa: CAITTDYVGRDEQYF